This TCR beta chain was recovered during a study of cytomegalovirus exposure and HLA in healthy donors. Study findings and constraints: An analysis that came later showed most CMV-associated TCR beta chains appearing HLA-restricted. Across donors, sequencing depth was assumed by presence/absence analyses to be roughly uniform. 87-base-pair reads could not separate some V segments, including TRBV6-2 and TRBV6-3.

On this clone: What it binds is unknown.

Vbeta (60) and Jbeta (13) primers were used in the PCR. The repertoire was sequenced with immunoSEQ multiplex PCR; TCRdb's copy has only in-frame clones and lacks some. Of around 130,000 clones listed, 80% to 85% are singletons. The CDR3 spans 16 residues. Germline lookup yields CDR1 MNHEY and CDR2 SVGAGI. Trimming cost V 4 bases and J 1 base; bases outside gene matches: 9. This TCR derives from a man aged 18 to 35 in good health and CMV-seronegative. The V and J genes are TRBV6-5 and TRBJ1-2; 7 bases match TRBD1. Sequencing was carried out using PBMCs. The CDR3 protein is CASSSGTAIVNYGYTF. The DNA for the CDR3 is TGTGCCAGCAGTTCGGGGACAGCTATTGTTAACTATGGCTACACCTTC.